Given below is one T cell receptor beta chain in context. Its antigen is not identified. This specimen comes from a study of vaccination effects on CD4 cells after COVID-19. Measured with immunoSEQ multiplex PCR; TCRdb has only the in-frame clones, and not every one. The sample carries fewer than 25,000 clones, less than 85% recorded once. Between the trimmed V and J ends, which lost 2 bases and 7 bases, there was a span of 12 bases. CDR1 is SGHRS and CDR2 is YFSETQ in the germline V gene. This CDR3 is 13 amino acids long. Sequencing in the ViraFEST assay came after antigen-specific CD4+ T cells had been expanded with viral peptide pools, which were used to stimulate PBMC. Subsequent to a culture period of nine to ten days, CD4+ T cells were isolated. Participants received two doses of either the BNT162b2 or mRNA-1273 vaccine. IL-2 medium supplanted half the medium on days 3 and 7.

The chain couples TRBV5-1 to TRBJ1-2; possible D gene TRBD1, 6 bases. The sequences come from CD4+ T cells from PBMCs cultured with SARS-CoV-2 spike peptides, collected after COVID-19 vaccination. The origin of this receptor is a human donor who received a COVID-19 vaccine. This CDR3 reads CASSFSGEAGYTF. In nucleotides, the CDR3 is TGCGCCAGCAGCTTCTCAGGGGAGGCTGGCTACACCTTC.